This T cell receptor (beta chain) was retrieved from a study of shared clonotypes between healthy human individuals. The overall study: The cohort had two women and a few men, ages 18 to 49.

Deep-level assay runs were performed. Genomic DNA from each subset was divided evenly over several immunoSEQ plates. Sequenced by immunoSEQ multiplex PCR; TCRdb stores in-frame clones only, minus some. The table lists some 470,000 clones, 60% to 85% of them singletons. The CDR3 length is 15 residues. In germline, CDR1 is MDHEN, CDR2 SYDVKM. V lost 7 bases, J lost 1 base, and 16 bases lay in between. All donors qualified as healthy HIV-negative adults and had experienced no recent acute infections or vaccinations. The chain carries TRBV28 and TRBJ1-1, with D possibly being TRBD1 (6 bases). This TCR was sampled from a woman in her 40s in good health. Some clones in this sample may be carry-over from other donors' samples. Input material: PBMCs. The CDR3 bases are TGTGCCAGCAAGAACAGGGAAAGTAGGAACACTGAAGCTTTCTTT. This gives the protein CASKNRESRNTEAFF.